This T cell receptor beta chain emerged from a study of T-cell memory formation after mild COVID-19. V was clipped by 2 bases and J by 4 bases, with 12 bases between them. The CDR3 sequence is 15 residues long. TCRdb passed the 5' RACE reads through MiXCR, listing each CDR3 protein once. The table records roughly 170,000 distinct CDR3 sequences, under 20% of them present only once. The gene calls are TRBV12-3 or TRBV12-4 and TRBJ2-1, with D possibly being TRBD2 (6 bases). The clonotype originates from a man between 18 and 35 years old who had mild COVID-19 (a few samples of this study predate the infection). Cell type and time point are not known. Specimen: PBMCs or a T cell subset sorted from them (not recorded which). The CDR3 DNA follows: TGTGCCAGCAGTTTACGGCTAGCGCGTTACAATGAGCAGTTCTTC. Protein: CASSLRLARYNEQFF.